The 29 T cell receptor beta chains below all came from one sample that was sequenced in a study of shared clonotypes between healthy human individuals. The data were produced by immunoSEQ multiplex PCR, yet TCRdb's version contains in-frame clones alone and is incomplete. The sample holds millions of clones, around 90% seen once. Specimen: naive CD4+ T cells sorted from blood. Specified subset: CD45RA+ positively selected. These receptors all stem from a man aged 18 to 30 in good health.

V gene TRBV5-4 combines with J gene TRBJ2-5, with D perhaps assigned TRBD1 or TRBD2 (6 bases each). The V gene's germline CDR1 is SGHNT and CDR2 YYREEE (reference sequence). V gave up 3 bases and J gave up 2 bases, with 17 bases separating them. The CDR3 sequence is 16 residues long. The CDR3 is CASSSSYGGPQETQYF. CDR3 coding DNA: TGTGCCAGCAGCTCCTCATACGGGGGCCCACAAGAGACCCAGTACTTC.

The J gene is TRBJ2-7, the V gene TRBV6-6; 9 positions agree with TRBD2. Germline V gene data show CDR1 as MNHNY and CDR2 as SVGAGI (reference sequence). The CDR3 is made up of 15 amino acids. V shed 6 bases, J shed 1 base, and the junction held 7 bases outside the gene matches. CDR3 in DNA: TGTGCCAGCAGCGAGAGCGGGGGGCTGTCCTACGAGCAGTACTTC. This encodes CASSESGGLSYEQYF.

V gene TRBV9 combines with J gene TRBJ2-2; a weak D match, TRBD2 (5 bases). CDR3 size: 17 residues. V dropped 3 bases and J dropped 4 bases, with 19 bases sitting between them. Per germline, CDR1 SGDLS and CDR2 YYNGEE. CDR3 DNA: TGTGCCAGCAGCGCACTAGTTGGCCCTTCGGGCACCGGGGAGCTGTTTTTT. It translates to CASSALVGPSGTGELFF.

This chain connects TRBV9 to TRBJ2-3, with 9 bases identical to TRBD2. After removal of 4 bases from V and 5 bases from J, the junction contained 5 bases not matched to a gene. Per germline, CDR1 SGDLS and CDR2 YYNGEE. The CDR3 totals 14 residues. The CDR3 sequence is CASSSRSGGDTQYF. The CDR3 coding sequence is TGTGCCAGCAGCTCCCGTAGCGGGGGAGATACGCAGTATTTT.

Here the CDR3 reads CASSLPLLRGEETQYF. The CDR3 DNA is TGTGCCAGCAGCTTGCCCCTTTTAAGGGGAGAAGAGACCCAGTACTTC. This rearrangement joins TRBV5-4 to TRBJ2-5; D could derive from TRBD1 or TRBD2 (5 bases each). Germline CDR1 SGHNT, CDR2 YYREEE (reference sequence). This CDR3 is 16 amino acids long. The germline V and J ends were trimmed by 1 base and 3 bases, with 16 bases remaining between them.

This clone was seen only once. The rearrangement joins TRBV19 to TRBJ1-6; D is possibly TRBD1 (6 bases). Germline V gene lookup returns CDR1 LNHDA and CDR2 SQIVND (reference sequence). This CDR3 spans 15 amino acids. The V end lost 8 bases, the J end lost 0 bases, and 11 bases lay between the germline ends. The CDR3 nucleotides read TGTGCCAGTGGAACAGGGAGCTCCTATAATTCACCCCTCCACTTT. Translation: CASGTGSSYNSPLHF.

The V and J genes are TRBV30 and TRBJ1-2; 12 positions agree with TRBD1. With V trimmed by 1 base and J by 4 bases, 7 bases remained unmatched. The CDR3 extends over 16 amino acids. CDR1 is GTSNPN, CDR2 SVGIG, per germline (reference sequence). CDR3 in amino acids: CAWSEGQGAWGYGYTF. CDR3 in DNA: TGTGCCTGGAGTGAGGGACAGGGGGCCTGGGGCTATGGCTACACCTTC.

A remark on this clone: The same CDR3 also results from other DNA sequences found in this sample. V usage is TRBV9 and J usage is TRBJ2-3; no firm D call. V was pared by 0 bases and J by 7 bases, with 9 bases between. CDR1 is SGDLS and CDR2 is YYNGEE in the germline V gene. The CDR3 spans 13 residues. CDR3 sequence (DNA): TGTGCCAGCAGCGTAGAATTAGCAAATACGCAGTATTTT. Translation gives CASSVELANTQYF.

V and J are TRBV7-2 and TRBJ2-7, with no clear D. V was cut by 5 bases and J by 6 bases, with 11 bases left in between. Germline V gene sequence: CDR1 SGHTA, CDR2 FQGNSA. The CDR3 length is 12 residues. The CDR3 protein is CASSLQVGEQYF. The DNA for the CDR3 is TGTGCCAGCAGCCTACAAGTAGGCGAGCAGTACTTC.

CDR3: CASSQRGLAESYNEQFF. As DNA, the CDR3 is TGTGCCAGCTCTCAAAGAGGACTAGCGGAATCCTACAATGAGCAGTTCTTC. J is TRBJ2-1 and V is TRBV18, with 10 nucleotides matching TRBD2. The CDR3 has 17 residues. CDR1 is KGHSH and CDR2 is LQKENI in the germline V gene. V lost 6 bases to trimming and J lost 1 base; unmatched junction nucleotides: 9.

The CDR3 region has the DNA TGCGCCAGCAGTCGAAGTGGGTACGAGCAGTACTTC. This gives the protein CASSRSGYEQYF. The V and J genes are TRBV10-1 and TRBJ2-7; D is ambiguous. Trimming took off 5 bases at V and 4 bases at J, with 9 bases between the two ends. Germline CDR1 reads WNHNN; CDR2 reads SYGVQD (reference sequence). This CDR3 contains 12 residues.

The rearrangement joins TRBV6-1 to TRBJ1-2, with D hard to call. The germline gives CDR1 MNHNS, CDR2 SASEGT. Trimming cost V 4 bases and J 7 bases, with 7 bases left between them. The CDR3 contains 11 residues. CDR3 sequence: CASSVEVGYTF. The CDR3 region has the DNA TGTGCCAGCAGTGTCGAAGTTGGCTACACCTTC.

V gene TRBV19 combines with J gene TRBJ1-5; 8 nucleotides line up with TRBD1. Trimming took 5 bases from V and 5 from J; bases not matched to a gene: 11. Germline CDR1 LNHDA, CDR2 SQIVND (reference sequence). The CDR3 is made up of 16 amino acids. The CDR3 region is CASSLNDRGWDQPQHF. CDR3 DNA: TGTGCCAGTAGTTTAAACGACAGGGGATGGGATCAGCCCCAGCATTTT.

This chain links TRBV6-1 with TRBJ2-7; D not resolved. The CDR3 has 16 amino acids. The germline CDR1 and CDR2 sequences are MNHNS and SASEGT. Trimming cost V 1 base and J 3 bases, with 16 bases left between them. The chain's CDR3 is CASSEGQEARYYEQYF. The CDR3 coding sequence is TGTGCCAGCAGTGAAGGTCAAGAGGCCAGGTACTACGAGCAGTACTTC.

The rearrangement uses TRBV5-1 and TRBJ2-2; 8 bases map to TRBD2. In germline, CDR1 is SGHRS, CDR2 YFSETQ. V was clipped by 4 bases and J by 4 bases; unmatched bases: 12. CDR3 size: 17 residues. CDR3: CASSRTGLAGATGELFF. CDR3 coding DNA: TGCGCCAGCAGCCGCACTGGGCTAGCGGGCGCCACCGGGGAGCTGTTTTTT.

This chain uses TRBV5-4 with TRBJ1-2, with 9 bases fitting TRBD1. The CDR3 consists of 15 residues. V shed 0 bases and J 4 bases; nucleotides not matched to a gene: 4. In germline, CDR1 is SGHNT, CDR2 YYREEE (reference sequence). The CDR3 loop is CASSLGDRELYGYTF. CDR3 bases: TGTGCCAGCAGCTTGGGGGACAGGGAACTCTATGGCTACACCTTC.

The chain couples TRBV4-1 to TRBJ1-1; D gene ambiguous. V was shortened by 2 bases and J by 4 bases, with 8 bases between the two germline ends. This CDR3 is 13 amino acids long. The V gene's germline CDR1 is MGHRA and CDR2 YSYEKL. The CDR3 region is CASSQLSVTEAFF. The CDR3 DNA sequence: TGCGCCAGCAGCCAACTTAGTGTCACTGAAGCTTTCTTT.

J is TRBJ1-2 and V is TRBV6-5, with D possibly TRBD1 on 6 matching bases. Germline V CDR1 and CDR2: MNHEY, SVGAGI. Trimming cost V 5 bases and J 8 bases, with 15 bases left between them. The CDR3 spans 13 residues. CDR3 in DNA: TGTGCCAGCAGTCGGGCAGGGGTTGGGGGCTACACCTTC. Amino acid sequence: CASSRAGVGGYTF.

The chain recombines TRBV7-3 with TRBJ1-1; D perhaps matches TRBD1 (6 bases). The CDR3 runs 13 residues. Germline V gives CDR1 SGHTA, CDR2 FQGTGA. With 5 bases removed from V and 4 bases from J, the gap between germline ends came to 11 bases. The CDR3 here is CASSPQGITEAFF. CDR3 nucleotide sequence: TGTGCCAGCAGCCCCCAGGGGATCACTGAAGCTTTCTTT.

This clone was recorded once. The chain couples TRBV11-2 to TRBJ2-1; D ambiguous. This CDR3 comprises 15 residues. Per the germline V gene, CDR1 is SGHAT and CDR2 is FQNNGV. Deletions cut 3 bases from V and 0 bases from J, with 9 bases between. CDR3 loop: CASSLSESSYNEQFF. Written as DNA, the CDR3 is TGTGCCAGCAGCTTGAGCGAGAGCTCCTACAATGAGCAGTTCTTC.

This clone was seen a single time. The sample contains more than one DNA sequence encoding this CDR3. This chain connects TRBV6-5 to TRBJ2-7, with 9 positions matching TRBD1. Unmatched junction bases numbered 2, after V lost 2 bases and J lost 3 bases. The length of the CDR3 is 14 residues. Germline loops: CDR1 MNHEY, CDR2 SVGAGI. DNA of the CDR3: TGTGCCAGCAGTTACCGGACAGGGGTCTACGAGCAGTACTTC. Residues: CASSYRTGVYEQYF.

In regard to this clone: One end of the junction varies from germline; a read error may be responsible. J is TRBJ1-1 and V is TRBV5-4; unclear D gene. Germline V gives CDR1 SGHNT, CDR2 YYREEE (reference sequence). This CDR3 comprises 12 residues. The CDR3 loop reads CASSQEVGEAFF. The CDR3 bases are TGCGCCAGCAGCCAAGAGGTCGGTGAAGCTTTCTTT.

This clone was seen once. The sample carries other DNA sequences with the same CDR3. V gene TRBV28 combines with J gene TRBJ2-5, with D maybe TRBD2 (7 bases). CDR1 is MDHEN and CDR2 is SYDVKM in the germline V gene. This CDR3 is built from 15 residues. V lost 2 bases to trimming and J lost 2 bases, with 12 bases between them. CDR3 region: CASSLIGGGQETQYF. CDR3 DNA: TGTGCCAGCAGTTTAATAGGGGGAGGGCAAGAGACCCAGTACTTC.

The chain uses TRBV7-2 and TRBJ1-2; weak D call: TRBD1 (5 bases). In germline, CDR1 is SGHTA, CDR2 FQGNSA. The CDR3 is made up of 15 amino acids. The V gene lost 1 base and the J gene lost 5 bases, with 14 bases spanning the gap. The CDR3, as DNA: TGTGCCAGCAGCTTAGAAGGCAGGGCACGATATGGCTACACCTTC. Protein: CASSLEGRARYGYTF.

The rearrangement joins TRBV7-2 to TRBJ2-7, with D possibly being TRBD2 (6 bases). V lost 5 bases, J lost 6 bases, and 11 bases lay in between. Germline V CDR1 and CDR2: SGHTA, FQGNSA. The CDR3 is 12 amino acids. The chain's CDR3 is CASSVLGGEQYF. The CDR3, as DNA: TGTGCCAGCAGCGTCCTGGGAGGCGAGCAGTACTTC. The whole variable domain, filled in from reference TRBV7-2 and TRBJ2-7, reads GAGVSQSPSNKVTEKGKDVELRCDPISGHTALYWYRQSLGQGLEFLIYFQGNSAPDKSGLPSDRFSAERTGGSVSTLTIQRTQQEDSAVYLCASSVLGGEQYFGPGTRLTVT.

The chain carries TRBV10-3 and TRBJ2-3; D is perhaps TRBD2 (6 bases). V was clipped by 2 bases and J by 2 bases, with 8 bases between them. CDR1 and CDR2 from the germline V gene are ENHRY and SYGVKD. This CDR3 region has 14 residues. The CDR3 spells CAISEAGFTDTQYF. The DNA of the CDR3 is TGTGCCATCAGTGAGGCGGGATTCACAGATACGCAGTATTTT.

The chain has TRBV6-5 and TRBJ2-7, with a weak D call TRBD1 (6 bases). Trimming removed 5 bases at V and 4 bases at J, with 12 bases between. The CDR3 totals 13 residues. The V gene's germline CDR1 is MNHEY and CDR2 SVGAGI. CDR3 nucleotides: TGTGCCAGCAGTACAGGGCCCGGATACGAGCAGTACTTC. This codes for CASSTGPGYEQYF.

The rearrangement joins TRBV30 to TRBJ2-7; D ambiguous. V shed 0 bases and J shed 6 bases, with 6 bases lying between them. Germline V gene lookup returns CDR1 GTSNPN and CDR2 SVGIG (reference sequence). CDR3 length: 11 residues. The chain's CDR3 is CAWSVNLEQYF. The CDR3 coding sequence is TGTGCCTGGAGTGTAAACCTCGAGCAGTACTTC.

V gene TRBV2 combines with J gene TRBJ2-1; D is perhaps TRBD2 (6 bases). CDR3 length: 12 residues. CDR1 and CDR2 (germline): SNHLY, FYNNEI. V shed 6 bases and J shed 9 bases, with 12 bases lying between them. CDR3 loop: CASRGTPGEQFF. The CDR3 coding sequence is TGTGCCAGCAGAGGGACTCCGGGTGAGCAGTTCTTC.